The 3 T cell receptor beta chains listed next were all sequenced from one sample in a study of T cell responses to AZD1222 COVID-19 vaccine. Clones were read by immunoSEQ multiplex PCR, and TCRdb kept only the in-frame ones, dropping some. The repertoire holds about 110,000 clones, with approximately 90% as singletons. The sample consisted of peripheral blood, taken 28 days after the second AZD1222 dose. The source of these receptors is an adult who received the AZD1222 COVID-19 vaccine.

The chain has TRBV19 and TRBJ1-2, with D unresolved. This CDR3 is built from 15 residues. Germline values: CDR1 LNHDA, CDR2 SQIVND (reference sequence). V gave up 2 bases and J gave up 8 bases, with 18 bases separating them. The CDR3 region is CASSIRTESIRGYTF. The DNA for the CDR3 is TGTGCCAGTAGTATACGCACAGAATCCATCAGGGGCTACACCTTC.

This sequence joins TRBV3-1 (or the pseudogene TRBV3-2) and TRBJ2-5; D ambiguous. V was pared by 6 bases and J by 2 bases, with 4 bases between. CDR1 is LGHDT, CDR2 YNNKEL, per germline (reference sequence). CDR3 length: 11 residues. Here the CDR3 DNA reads TGTGCCAGCAGTGAACAAGAGACCCAGTACTTC. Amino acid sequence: CASSEQETQYF.

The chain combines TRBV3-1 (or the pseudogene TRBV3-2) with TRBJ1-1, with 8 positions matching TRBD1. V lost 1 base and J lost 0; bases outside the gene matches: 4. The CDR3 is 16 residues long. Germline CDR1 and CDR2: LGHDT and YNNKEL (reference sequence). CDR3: CASSQGWGQVNTEAFF. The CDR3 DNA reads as TGTGCCAGCAGCCAAGGATGGGGACAGGTGAACACTGAAGCTTTCTTT.